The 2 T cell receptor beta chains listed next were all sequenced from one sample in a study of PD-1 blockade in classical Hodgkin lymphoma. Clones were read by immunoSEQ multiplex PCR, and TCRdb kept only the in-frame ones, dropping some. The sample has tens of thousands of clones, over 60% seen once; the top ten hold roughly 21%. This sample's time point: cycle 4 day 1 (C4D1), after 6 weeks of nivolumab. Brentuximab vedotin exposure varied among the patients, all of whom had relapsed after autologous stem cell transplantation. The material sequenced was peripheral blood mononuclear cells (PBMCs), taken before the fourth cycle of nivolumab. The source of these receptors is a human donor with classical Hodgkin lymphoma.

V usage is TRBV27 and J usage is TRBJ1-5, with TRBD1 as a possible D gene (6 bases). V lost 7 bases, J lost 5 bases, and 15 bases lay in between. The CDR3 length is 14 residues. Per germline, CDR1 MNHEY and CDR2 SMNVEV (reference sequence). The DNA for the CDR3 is TGTGCCAGCACTATCAAGGGGGGCTATCAGCCCCAGCATTTT. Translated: CASTIKGGYQPQHF.

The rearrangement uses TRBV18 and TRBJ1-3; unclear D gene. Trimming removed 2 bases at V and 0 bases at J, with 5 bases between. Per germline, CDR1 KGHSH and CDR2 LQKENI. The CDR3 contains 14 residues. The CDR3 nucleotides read TGTGCCAGCTCACCAGAGGCCTCTGGAAACACCATATATTTT. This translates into CASSPEASGNTIYF.